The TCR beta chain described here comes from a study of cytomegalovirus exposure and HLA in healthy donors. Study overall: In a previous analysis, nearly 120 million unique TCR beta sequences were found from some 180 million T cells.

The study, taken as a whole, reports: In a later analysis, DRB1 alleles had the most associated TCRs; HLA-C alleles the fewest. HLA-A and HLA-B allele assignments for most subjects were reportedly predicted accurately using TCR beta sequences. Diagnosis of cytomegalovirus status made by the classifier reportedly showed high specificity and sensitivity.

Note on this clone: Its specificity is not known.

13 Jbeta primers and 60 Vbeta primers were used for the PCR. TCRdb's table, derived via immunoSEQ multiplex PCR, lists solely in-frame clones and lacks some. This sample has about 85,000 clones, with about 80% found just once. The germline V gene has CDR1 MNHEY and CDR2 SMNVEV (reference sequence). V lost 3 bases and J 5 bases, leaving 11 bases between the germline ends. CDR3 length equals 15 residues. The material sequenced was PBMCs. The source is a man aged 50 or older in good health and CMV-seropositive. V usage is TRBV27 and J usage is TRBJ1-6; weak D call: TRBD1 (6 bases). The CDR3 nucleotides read TGTGCCAGCAGTTTCGGGGGGGCTCATAATTCACCCCTCCACTTT. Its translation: CASSFGGAHNSPLHF.